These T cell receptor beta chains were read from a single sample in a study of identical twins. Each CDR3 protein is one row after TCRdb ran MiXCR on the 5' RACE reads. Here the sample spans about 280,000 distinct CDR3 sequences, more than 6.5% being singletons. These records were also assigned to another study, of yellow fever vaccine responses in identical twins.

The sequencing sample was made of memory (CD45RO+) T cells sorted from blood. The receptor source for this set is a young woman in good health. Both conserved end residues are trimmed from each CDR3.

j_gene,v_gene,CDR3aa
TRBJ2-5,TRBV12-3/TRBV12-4,ASSPGGGQETQY
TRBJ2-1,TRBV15,ATSSRAGGYNEQF
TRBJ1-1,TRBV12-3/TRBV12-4,ASSWQGATEAF
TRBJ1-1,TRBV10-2,ASSHGTGRVPEAF
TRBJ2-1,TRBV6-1,ASSDPGLLQQF
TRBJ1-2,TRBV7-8,ASSPPDSFYGYT
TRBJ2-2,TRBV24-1,ATSDWGGHTNTGELF
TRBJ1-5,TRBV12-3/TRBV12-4,ASSPGYGNQPQH
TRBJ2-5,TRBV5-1,ASSLAEDRLQETQY
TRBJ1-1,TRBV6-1,ASSPRGLHTEAF
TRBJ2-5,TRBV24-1,ATSTSGSGETQY
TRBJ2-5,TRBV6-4,ASSEMAGGGGTQY
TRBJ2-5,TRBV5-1,ASSLGWETQY
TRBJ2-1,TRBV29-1,SVDQGGYNEQF
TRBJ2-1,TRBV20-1,SAPLTRKGNEQF
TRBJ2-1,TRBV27,ASRDRGSYNEQF
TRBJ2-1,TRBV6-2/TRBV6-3,ASSKTPPTSGAPRGYNEQF
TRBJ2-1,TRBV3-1,ASTKGSGSGNEQF
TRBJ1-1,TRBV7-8,ASSLGWSNTEAF
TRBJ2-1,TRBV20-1,SARAPDRGGEQF
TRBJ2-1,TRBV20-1,SAAGGFEGEQF
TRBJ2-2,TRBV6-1,ASRQGTGANTGELF
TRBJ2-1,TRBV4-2,ASSQSTSGGNRVQF
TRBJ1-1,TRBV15,ATSREQGTEAF
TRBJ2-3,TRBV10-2,ASSEGLVKTDTQY
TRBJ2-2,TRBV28,ASSFGQKYFANTGELF
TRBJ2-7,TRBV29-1,SVETQGFHEQY
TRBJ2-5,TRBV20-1,SARDQGRVSETQY
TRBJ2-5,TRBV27,ASSPWSGGAGETQY
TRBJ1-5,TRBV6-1,ASSRQGARNQPQH
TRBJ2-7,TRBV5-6,ASSRDRGSYEQY
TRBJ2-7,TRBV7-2,ASSLYSRVEQY
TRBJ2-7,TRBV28,ASSSMTGMNYEQY